This entry features one TCR beta chain sequence. Its target is not known. The data are from a study of vaccination effects on CD4 cells after COVID-19. Expansion of antigen-specific CD4+ T cells with viral peptide pools was carried out by the ViraFEST assay before sequencing. The culture ran for approximately 10 days, and then CD4+ T cells were isolated. The vaccine recipients had no prior SARS-CoV-2 infection, with negative nucleocapsid antibodies. Half the medium was replaced with IL-2 medium on days 3 and 7. Clones were read by immunoSEQ multiplex PCR, and TCRdb kept only the in-frame ones, dropping some. The data contain 26,000 or so clones, approximately 75% of them singletons. General observations from the study: In vaccinees who were healthy, merely 1 out of 255 vaccine-induced clones cross-reacted with common cold coronaviruses.

CDR3 length equals 14 residues. With V trimmed by 11 bases and J by 3 bases, 9 bases remained unmatched. Germline CDR1 is LNHDA and CDR2 is SQIVND (reference sequence). This TCR was recovered from a human donor who received a COVID-19 vaccine. This material consisted of CD4+ T cells from PBMCs cultured with SARS-CoV-2 spike peptides, taken before COVID-19 vaccination. V is TRBV19 and J is TRBJ1-5, with 8 bases lining up with TRBD1. The CDR3 nucleotides read TGTGCCGGGGGGAAGACAGGGGTCAATCAGCCCCAGCATTTT. Protein sequence: CAGGKTGVNQPQHF.